Listed below are T cell receptor beta chains from one sample, sequenced in a study of regulatory T cells in long-lasting Graves disease. TCRdb redid the calling of the multiplex PCR reads with MiXCR, one entry per CDR3 protein. The sample includes about 660,000 distinct CDR3 sequences, 30% seen only once; the top ten take 40% to 50%. The source material was peripheral blood mononuclear cells (PBMCs), sampled when the disease was refractory, from a patient treated with antithyroid drugs. The receptors were gathered from a female donor with Graves disease. Each CDR3 is given without its conserved first and last residue.

CDR3,V
SARVGTGSEKLF,TRBV20-1
ASRQGQGQPQH,TRBV28
SARHQLAGGVMAETQY,TRBV20-1
ASSQRTGTVNYGYT,TRBV28
ASSWGQGLEAF,TRBV6-5
SAVGGGPFDGYT,TRBV20-1
AWRLTSGRQTRIETQY,TRBV30
ASRRENTEAF,TRBV6-1
ASSVEGTRRETQY,TRBV9
ASSLQGAGNTIY,TRBV6-1
AISESTTAGSRDGYT,TRBV10-3
SAKTGEGNTIY,TRBV20-1
VSSLELTYEQY,TRBV11-2
SASRRTAGYT,TRBV20-1
AATTGDEQY,TRBV10-3
ARLNRGPTEAF,TRBV2
ASSLWTLNTEAF,TRBV13
ASSLGGGFRQPQH,TRBV2
ASSPSGANNYGYT,TRBV12-3/TRBV12-4
ASSYKQNTEAF,TRBV6-2/TRBV6-3
ASSLSTGVSGRGETQY,TRBV12-3/TRBV12-4
ASSFSETIAGGPPFNSGANVLT,TRBV11-3
SATRRLAGAERGQY,TRBV20-1
ASSQPGQGALGYT,TRBV7-8
SVSIRGDSNQPQH,TRBV29-1
ASSFEFLAKNIQY,TRBV2
ASSKGQMNTEAF,TRBV11-3
ASRGQGGSNQPQH,TRBV19
ASSLGGNVQPQH,TRBV12-3/TRBV12-4
SALPLAGVSYEQY,TRBV20-1
AISGDRGYGYT,TRBV10-3
ASSFTGALVSPRHNEQF,TRBV12-3/TRBV12-4
AWKTLRTEAF,TRBV30
ASSIEGVETQY,TRBV9
ASSLGPGYNSPLH,TRBV5-1